These 8 T cell receptor beta chains came from one sample sequenced in a study of cytomegalovirus exposure and HLA in healthy donors. Vbeta (60) and Jbeta (13) primers were used in the PCR. Profiling relied on immunoSEQ multiplex PCR, and the TCRdb table lists in-frame clones only, not all of them. The sample lists 95,000 to 100,000 clones, 60% to 80% occurring once. Sequencing input: PBMCs. The receptor set was obtained from a woman in her fifties or sixties in good health and CMV-seropositive.

J is TRBJ2-7 and V is TRBV27, with 9 bases identical to TRBD1. The germline V gene has CDR1 MNHEY and CDR2 SMNVEV (reference sequence). Trimming at V came to 2 bases and at J to 0 bases, leaving 5 bases not matched to a gene. The CDR3 contains 16 residues. The CDR3 coding sequence is TGTGCCAGCAGTTTAACAGGACAGGGGAGCTCCTACGAGCAGTACTTC. Its translation is CASSLTGQGSSYEQYF.

The J gene is TRBJ2-2, the V gene TRBV7-3; D is unclear. The CDR3 is made up of 13 amino acids. V was trimmed by 2 bases and J by 6 bases, leaving 7 bases between them. The germline V gene encodes CDR1 SGHTA and CDR2 FQGTGA. CDR3 protein: CASSLASAGELFF. The CDR3 DNA sequence: TGTGCCAGCAGCTTAGCCAGCGCCGGGGAGCTGTTTTTT.

This chain uses TRBV4-2 with TRBJ2-7; no clear D gene. V was pared by 0 bases and J by 7 bases, with 4 bases between. The CDR3 loop spans 11 amino acids. Germline CDR1 and CDR2: LGHNA and YNFKEQ. CDR3 DNA: TGTGCCAGCAGCCAAGAGAGAGAGCAGTACTTC. Protein sequence: CASSQEREQYF.

The V gene is TRBV7-9, the J gene TRBJ2-7, with D possibly TRBD2 on 5 matching bases. Looked up from germline, CDR1 is SEHNR and CDR2 is FQNEAQ (reference sequence). The V end lost 5 bases, the J end lost 1 base, and 12 bases lay between the germline ends. The CDR3 is 14 amino acids. The CDR3 spells CASSEREGSYEQYF. The CDR3 region has the DNA TGTGCCAGCAGCGAGCGTGAGGGTTCCTACGAGCAGTACTTC.

This sequence joins TRBV6-5 and TRBJ1-1; possible D gene TRBD1, 5 bases. The CDR3 loop spans 14 amino acids. The V end was cut by 6 bases, the J end by 0 bases, with 11 bases between. The germline V gene has CDR1 MNHEY and CDR2 SVGAGI. The CDR3 region has the DNA TGTGCCAGCAGGATACAGGATTTGAACACTGAAGCTTTCTTT. Translated: CASRIQDLNTEAFF.

This rearrangement joins TRBV2 to TRBJ2-5; possible D gene TRBD1, 6 bases. TRBJ2-7 explains the end of the DNA better; the J call may be wrong. Germline V gene sequence: CDR1 SNHLY, CDR2 FYNNEI. The CDR3 covers 13 residues. The CDR3 DNA follows: TGTGCCAGCACCCTGACAGGACTCCACGAGCAGTACTTC. This codes for CASTLTGLHEQYF.

This clone has only a few counts. This rearrangement joins TRBV6-1 to TRBJ1-5, with a possible D match to TRBD1 (6 bases). Germline V gene data show CDR1 as MNHNS and CDR2 as SASEGT. Trimming removed 0 bases at V and 3 bases at J, with 9 bases between. There are 15 residues in the CDR3. As DNA, the CDR3 is TGTGCCAGCAGTGAAGCACAGGGATACAATCAGCCCCAGCATTTT. The encoded protein is CASSEAQGYNQPQHF.

DNA of the CDR3: TGTGCCACCAAGACAGGGGGAAGTTTTGGCTACACCTTC. This codes for CATKTGGSFGYTF. This rearrangement joins TRBV27 to TRBJ1-2, with TRBD1 matching over 9 bases. CDR1 and CDR2 (germline): MNHEY, SMNVEV (reference sequence). The CDR3 loop spans 13 amino acids. The junction had 10 bases not matched to a gene; V was cut back by 10 bases and J by 7 bases.